One sample yielded the 29 T cell receptor beta chains listed below, sequenced in a study of cytomegalovirus exposure and HLA in healthy donors. It was with 60 Vbeta and 13 Jbeta primers that the PCR ran. Sequencing used immunoSEQ multiplex PCR; TCRdb keeps in-frame clones, though not all of them. The data show 100,000 to 150,000 clones, with less than 80% seen just once and more than 6% held by the top ten. Input material: PBMCs. The source is a man aged 40-55 years in good health and CMV-seropositive.

In this sample, this clone turned up a few times. The chain has TRBV29-1 and TRBJ2-2; 8 bases match TRBD2. The ends lost 7 bases at V and 2 bases at J; junction bases unmatched: 12. The CDR3 length is 16 residues. Germline V gene lookup returns CDR1 SQVTM and CDR2 ANQGSEA. CDR3 in DNA: TGCAGCGCCGCTCTAGGCGGGGGGACAAACACCGGGGAGCTGTTTTTT. This translates into CSAALGGGTNTGELFF.

The CDR3 sequence: CASSREGSGEQYF. The CDR3 DNA reads as TGTGCCAGCTCACGCGAGGGTTCGGGGGAGCAGTACTTC. The V gene is TRBV18, the J gene TRBJ2-7, with a possible D match to TRBD2 (5 bases). The CDR3 has 13 residues. V shed 4 bases and J shed 7 bases, with 14 bases lying between them. Per germline, CDR1 KGHSH and CDR2 LQKENI.

The chain recombines TRBV4-1 with TRBJ1-2, with D possibly TRBD1 on 5 matching bases. The CDR3 consists of 14 residues. Trimming cost V 4 bases and J 2 bases, with 11 bases left between them. Germline CDR1 and CDR2: MGHRA and YSYEKL. CDR3 coding DNA: TGCGCCAGCAGCCGAGTAGACAGCAACTATGGCTACACCTTC. Translation gives CASSRVDSNYGYTF.

The DNA of the CDR3 is TGTGCCAGCAGTGAATTTCTCCGACTTGGGTCCTACGAGCAGTACTTC. Translated: CASSEFLRLGSYEQYF. The chain recombines TRBV6-1 with TRBJ2-5; D remains ambiguous. The J call is doubtful: the DNA matches TRBJ2-7 better. CDR1 and CDR2 from the germline V gene are MNHNS and SASEGT. The length of the CDR3 is 16 residues.

The CDR3 DNA reads as TGTGCCAGCAGTCGAGCAGGGAGGGAGACCCAGTACTTC. Its translation: CASSRAGRETQYF. V and J are TRBV6-5 and TRBJ2-5; weak D call: TRBD2 (6 bases). Between the trimmed V and J ends, which lost 5 bases and 5 bases, there was a span of 12 bases. The CDR3 runs 13 residues. Germline CDR1 reads MNHEY; CDR2 reads SVGAGI.

The V and J genes are TRBV15 and TRBJ1-4, with 9 nucleotides matching TRBD1. This CDR3 is 14 amino acids long. Germline-derived CDR1 and CDR2 are LNHNV and YYDKDF (reference sequence). V lost 5 bases, J lost 8 bases, and 6 bases stayed unmatched. CDR3 coding DNA: TGTGCCACCAGCGGAAACGGACAGGGGGAAAAACTGTTTTTT. Amino acid sequence: CATSGNGQGEKLFF. The variable domain in full, with the rest retrieved from reference TRBV15 and TRBJ1-4, is DAMVIQNPRYQVTQFGKPVTLSCSQTLNHNVMYWYQQKSSQAPKLLFHYYDKDFNNEADTPDNFQSRRPNTSFCFLDIRSPGLGDTAMYLCATSGNGQGEKLFFGSGTQLSVL.

V gene TRBV6-5 combines with J gene TRBJ1-6; D perhaps matches TRBD1 (5 bases). CDR1 and CDR2 from the germline V gene are MNHEY and SVGAGI. Trimming removed 6 bases from V and 3 bases from J, with 12 bases in between. The CDR3 totals 15 residues. CDR3 coding DNA: TGTGCCAGCAGAGCGGGACCCGGCTATAATTCACCCCTCCACTTT. Its protein product is CASRAGPGYNSPLHF.

V is TRBV11-2 and J is TRBJ2-1, with 12 bases aligning to TRBD2. CDR1 is SGHAT and CDR2 is FQNNGV in the germline V gene. The CDR3 totals 18 residues. The junction had 8 bases not matched to a gene; V was cut back by 5 bases and J by 0 bases. The CDR3 region has the DNA TGTGCCAGCAGCCTGCTAGCGGGAGGGCTCAGCTCCTACAATGAGCAGTTCTTC. Its translation is CASSLLAGGLSSYNEQFF.

The V gene is TRBV28, the J gene TRBJ1-1; 10 bases are a match to TRBD1. The V gene end was trimmed by 7 bases and the J gene end by 0 bases; junction bases not matched to a gene: 11. Per germline, CDR1 MDHEN and CDR2 SYDVKM. The CDR3 has 17 amino acids. The CDR3 region has the DNA TGTGCCAGCACCCCGACCCCGGGACAGGGGCTGAACACTGAAGCTTTCTTT. Translating gives CASTPTPGQGLNTEAFF.

J is TRBJ2-3 and V is TRBV4-2; D is perhaps TRBD2 (7 bases). This CDR3 has 15 amino acids. Trimming took off 1 base at V and 6 bases at J, with 14 bases between the two ends. Germline V lookup: CDR1 LGHNA, CDR2 YNFKEQ. This CDR3 reads CASSQVAGAADTQYF. DNA for the CDR3: TGTGCCAGCAGCCAAGTGGCGGGGGCGGCGGATACGCAGTATTTT.

This sequence joins TRBV2 and TRBJ2-2; 8 bases line up with TRBD1. Germline V lookup: CDR1 SNHLY, CDR2 FYNNEI. V lost 2 bases, J lost 4 bases, and 9 bases stayed unmatched. The length of the CDR3 is 17 residues. The CDR3 loop reads CASSESGRGRGTGELFF. CDR3 nucleotide sequence: TGTGCCAGCAGTGAATCGGGCAGGGGGCGAGGCACCGGGGAGCTGTTTTTT.

This chain uses TRBV6-1 with TRBJ1-4; D uncertain. Looked up from germline, CDR1 is MNHNS and CDR2 is SASEGT. With 8 bases removed from V and 6 bases from J, the gap between germline ends came to 19 bases. The CDR3 has 15 residues. The CDR3 nucleotides read TGTGCCAGCCAGAAGGGAGGGCCCCGCGATGAAAAACTGTTTTTT. Encoded protein: CASQKGGPRDEKLFF.

The rearrangement links TRBV27 to TRBJ2-1; 8 positions match TRBD1. V dropped 2 bases and J dropped 7; count of bases not matched to a gene: 4. The CDR3 consists of 14 residues. From germline, CDR1 is MNHEY and CDR2 SMNVEV (reference sequence). The chain's CDR3 is CASSLQGAFNEQFF. The DNA of the CDR3 is TGTGCCAGCAGTTTACAGGGGGCGTTTAATGAGCAGTTCTTC.

This clone was detected once. The J gene is TRBJ2-2, the V gene TRBV6-5; 8 bases match TRBD1. The CDR3 contains 15 residues. The ends lost 2 bases at V and 2 bases at J; junction bases unmatched: 1. The germline gives CDR1 MNHEY, CDR2 SVGAGI. CDR3 region: CASSYGQGNTGELFF. As DNA, the CDR3 is TGTGCCAGCAGTTACGGACAGGGAAACACCGGGGAGCTGTTTTTT.

This chain links TRBV28 with TRBJ2-2; D perhaps matches TRBD2 (7 bases). The CDR3 is 16 residues long. Germline loops: CDR1 MDHEN, CDR2 SYDVKM. Trimming removed 2 bases at V and 6 bases at J, with 16 bases between. CDR3 DNA sequence: TGTGCCAGCAGTTTAGGGGGGGCAGTAGTTCCCGGGGAGCTGTTTTTT. As protein: CASSLGGAVVPGELFF.

V gene TRBV28 combines with J gene TRBJ1-1; TRBD1 agrees at 7 bases. This CDR3 spans 16 amino acids. V dropped 5 bases and J dropped 0; count of bases not matched to a gene: 9. From germline, CDR1 is MDHEN and CDR2 SYDVKM. The CDR3 protein is CASSTGVGTVNTEAFF. In DNA, the CDR3 is TGTGCCAGCAGTACCGGGGTGGGGACAGTGAACACTGAAGCTTTCTTT.

This clone was counted a few times. The chain recombines TRBV9 with TRBJ1-2; 8 bases line up with TRBD1. The CDR3 length is 16 residues. J gave up 0 bases and V 0 bases, and 4 bases lay outside the gene matches. Germline CDR1 is SGDLS and CDR2 is YYNGEE. The CDR3 is CASSVGSDRANYGYTF. In nucleotides, the CDR3 is TGTGCCAGCAGCGTAGGGTCGGACAGGGCTAACTATGGCTACACCTTC.

This clone occurred a few times. The gene calls are TRBV19 and TRBJ2-7, with 8 bases lining up with TRBD1. Trimming took 5 bases from V and 5 from J; bases not matched to a gene: 8. The germline V gene encodes CDR1 LNHDA and CDR2 SQIVND (reference sequence). This CDR3 region has 14 residues. For the CDR3, the DNA is TGTGCCAGTAGTTCGGACAGGGTAAGCCACGAGCAGTACTTC. The encoded protein is CASSSDRVSHEQYF.

The V and J genes are TRBV19 and TRBJ1-1; D might be TRBD1 (6 bases). The V end was cut by 5 bases, the J end by 1 base, with 8 bases between. The CDR3 consists of 13 residues. Germline V lookup: CDR1 LNHDA, CDR2 SQIVND (reference sequence). DNA of the CDR3: TGTGCCAGTAGTCAGGGGAAGAACACTGAAGCTTTCTTT. As protein: CASSQGKNTEAFF.

The chain recombines TRBV27 with TRBJ1-5; D might be TRBD1 (5 bases). Trimming removed 6 bases at V and 4 bases at J, with 7 bases between. The CDR3 is 12 residues long. CDR1 and CDR2 from the germline V gene are MNHEY and SMNVEV (reference sequence). CDR3: CASSGHNQPQHF. For the CDR3, the DNA is TGTGCCAGCAGCGGACATAATCAGCCCCAGCATTTT.

V is TRBV2 and J is TRBJ1-3; no definite D call. Trimming cost V 6 bases and J 2 bases, with 11 bases left between them. CDR1 and CDR2 (germline): SNHLY, FYNNEI. The CDR3 runs to 14 residues. CDR3: CASSEVRAGNTIYF. DNA of the CDR3: TGTGCCAGCAGCGAGGTGAGGGCTGGAAACACCATATATTTT. Supplemented by reference TRBV2 and TRBJ1-3, the full variable domain reads EPEVTQTPSHQVTQMGQEVILRCVPISNHLYFYWYRQILGQKVEFLVSFYNNEISEKSEIFDDQFSVERPDGSNFTLKIRSTKLEDSAMYFCASSEVRAGNTIYFGEGSWLTVV.

The chain combines TRBV5-1 with TRBJ2-1; 11 bases match TRBD2. V lost 4 bases, J lost 9 bases, and 6 bases stayed unmatched. The CDR3 covers 14 residues. The germline V gene has CDR1 SGHRS and CDR2 YFSETQ. This chain's CDR3 is CASSSGTSGGEQFF. For the CDR3, the DNA is TGCGCCAGCAGCAGCGGGACTAGCGGTGGTGAGCAGTTCTTC.

This chain joins TRBV6-5 and TRBJ1-5; 9 bases line up with TRBD1. Germline CDR1 is MNHEY and CDR2 is SVGAGI. Germline trimming cut 6 bases from V and 4 bases from J; bases unmatched to any gene: 7. This CDR3 has 15 residues. CDR3 amino acids: CASSQDRGRNQPQHF. CDR3 nucleotides: TGTGCCAGCAGCCAGGACAGGGGTAGGAATCAGCCCCAGCATTTT.

The V and J genes are TRBV7-3 and TRBJ2-7, with 9 nucleotides matching TRBD2. The CDR3 is made up of 18 amino acids. Looked up from germline, CDR1 is SGHTA and CDR2 is FQGTGA. Trimming cost V 1 base and J 0 bases; bases outside gene matches: 10. CDR3 amino acids: CASSLMVWLAGLSYEQYF. CDR3 DNA: TGTGCCAGCAGCTTAATGGTGTGGCTAGCGGGACTCTCCTACGAGCAGTACTTC.

The rearrangement joins TRBV2 to TRBJ2-1, with D tentatively TRBD1 (6 bases). V shed 4 bases and J shed 12 bases, with 13 bases lying between them. Germline loops: CDR1 SNHLY, CDR2 FYNNEI. The CDR3 length is 12 residues. The CDR3 region is CASSGRDMRQFF. The CDR3 DNA is TGTGCCAGCAGTGGCCGGGACATGCGGCAGTTCTTC.

V gene TRBV11-2 combines with J gene TRBJ1-5, with 7 bases fitting TRBD1. This CDR3 contains 15 residues. The ends lost 5 bases at V and 2 bases at J; junction bases unmatched: 6. Germline V lookup: CDR1 SGHAT, CDR2 FQNNGV. This chain's CDR3 is CASSRDSLGNQPQHF. CDR3 in DNA: TGTGCCAGCAGCCGGGACAGCCTTGGCAATCAGCCCCAGCATTTT.

In this sample, this clone turned up a few times. The gene calls are TRBV5-1 and TRBJ2-7, with 7 bases matching TRBD2. This CDR3 contains 16 residues. Germline CDR1 and CDR2: SGHRS and YFSETQ. V dropped 4 bases and J dropped 3; count of bases not matched to a gene: 13. The CDR3: CASSPDDSSSGYEQYF. The CDR3 nucleotides are TGCGCCAGCAGCCCTGATGACAGCTCTAGCGGCTACGAGCAGTACTTC.

The V gene is TRBV6-1, the J gene TRBJ2-2; D possibly corresponds to TRBD1 (5 bases). The CDR3 length is 15 residues. Germline V gene sequence: CDR1 MNHNS, CDR2 SASEGT. Trimming cost V 7 bases and J 5 bases, with 17 bases left between them. The CDR3 protein is CASNKGQVQTGELFF. The DNA of the CDR3 is TGTGCCAGCAACAAGGGGCAGGTGCAAACCGGGGAGCTGTTTTTT.

The sample holds a few counts of this clone. The V and J genes are TRBV5-1 and TRBJ1-5; D uncertain. With 4 bases removed from V and 2 bases from J, the gap between germline ends came to 10 bases. The CDR3 sequence is 14 residues long. Germline CDR1 and CDR2: SGHRS and YFSETQ. CDR3 coding DNA: TGCGCCAGCAGCCCGAGCGGTGGCAATCAGCCCCAGCATTTT. It specifies CASSPSGGNQPQHF.